A single T cell receptor (beta chain) is shown here with its context. Germline V lookup: CDR1 GTSNPN, CDR2 SVGIG (reference sequence). Trimming removed 2 bases at V and 1 base at J, with 17 bases between. This CDR3 spans 16 amino acids. The data stem from a study of blood T cell repertoires in COVID-19. Study-wide background: Acute and convalescent COVID-19 samples came from the United States, Italy and Spain. Nucleic acid was either cDNA or gDNA, and it came from T cells, B-cell-depleted T cells, or PBMCs.

Methods used by the authors: Counts of nucleated cells, estimated from reference gene primer amplification, were obtained. The data were produced by immunoSEQ multiplex PCR, yet TCRdb's version contains in-frame clones alone and is incomplete. V, J and clone size reflect that table, while D and trimming were determined from the DNA. Among about 54,000 clones, just over 90% were seen once, and the ten largest hold about 7.7%. The material sequenced was peripheral blood. This rearrangement joins TRBV30 to TRBJ1-1; D possibly corresponds to TRBD1 (5 bases). The clonotype originates from a woman aged 40 to 50 with active COVID-19. The CDR3 protein is CAWSFWELTENTEAFF. The CDR3 region has the DNA TGTGCCTGGAGTTTCTGGGAATTGACAGAGAACACTGAAGCTTTCTTT.